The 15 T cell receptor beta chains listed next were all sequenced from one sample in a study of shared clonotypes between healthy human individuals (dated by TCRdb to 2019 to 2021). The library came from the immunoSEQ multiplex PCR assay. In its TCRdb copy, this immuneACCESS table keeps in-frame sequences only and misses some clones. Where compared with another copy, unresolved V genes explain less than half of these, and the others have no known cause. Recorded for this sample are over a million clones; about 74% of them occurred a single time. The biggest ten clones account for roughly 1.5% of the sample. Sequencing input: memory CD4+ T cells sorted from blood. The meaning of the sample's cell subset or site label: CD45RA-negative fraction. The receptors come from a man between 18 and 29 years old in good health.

CDR3 DNA: TGTGCCAGCAGCCAGTCGAATAGCAATCAGCCCCAGCATTTT. This encodes CASSQSNSNQPQHF. V and J are TRBV7-9 and TRBJ1-5; D gene uncertain. Germline V gene lookup returns CDR1 SEHNR and CDR2 FQNEAQ (reference sequence). The CDR3 has 14 amino acids. Trimming removed 5 bases at V and 0 bases at J, with 8 bases between.

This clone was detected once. The CDR3 region has the DNA TGTGCCAGCAGCCCGGGACAGGGGGATAATTCACCCCTCCACTTT. Protein sequence: CASSPGQGDNSPLHF. V gene TRBV5-4 combines with J gene TRBJ1-6; the match to TRBD1 covers 11 bases. Germline values: CDR1 SGHNT, CDR2 YYREEE (reference sequence). The junction had 2 bases not matched to a gene; V was cut back by 4 bases and J by 5 bases. This CDR3 contains 15 residues.

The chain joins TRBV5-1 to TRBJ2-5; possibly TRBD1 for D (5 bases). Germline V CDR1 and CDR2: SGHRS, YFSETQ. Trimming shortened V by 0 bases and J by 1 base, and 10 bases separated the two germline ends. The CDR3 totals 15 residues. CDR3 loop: CASSLGQGIQETQYF. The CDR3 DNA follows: TGCGCCAGCAGCTTGGGCCAGGGCATCCAAGAGACCCAGTACTTC.

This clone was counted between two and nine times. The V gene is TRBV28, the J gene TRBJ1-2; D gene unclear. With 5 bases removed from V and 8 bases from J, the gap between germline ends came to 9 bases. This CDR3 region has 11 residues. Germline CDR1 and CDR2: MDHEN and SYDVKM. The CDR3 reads CASSGLGGYTF. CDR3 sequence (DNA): TGTGCCAGCAGTGGACTGGGGGGCTACACCTTC.

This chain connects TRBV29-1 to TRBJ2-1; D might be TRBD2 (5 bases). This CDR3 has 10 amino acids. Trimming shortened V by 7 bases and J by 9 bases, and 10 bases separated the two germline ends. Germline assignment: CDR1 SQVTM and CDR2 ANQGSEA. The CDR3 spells CSAGSIEQFF. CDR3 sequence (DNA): TGCAGCGCGGGGTCCATTGAGCAGTTCTTC.

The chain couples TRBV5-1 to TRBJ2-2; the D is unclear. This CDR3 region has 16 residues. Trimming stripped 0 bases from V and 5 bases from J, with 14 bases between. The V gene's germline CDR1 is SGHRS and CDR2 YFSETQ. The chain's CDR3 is CASSLAVSGQTGELFF. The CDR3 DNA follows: TGCGCCAGCAGCTTGGCAGTTTCCGGGCAAACCGGGGAGCTGTTTTTT. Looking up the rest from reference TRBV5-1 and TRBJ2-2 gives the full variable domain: KAGVTQTPRYLIKTRGQQVTLSCSPISGHRSVSWYQQTPGQGLQFLFEYFSETQRNKGNFPGRFSGRQFSNSRSEMNVSTLELGDSALYLCASSLAVSGQTGELFFGEGSRLTVL.

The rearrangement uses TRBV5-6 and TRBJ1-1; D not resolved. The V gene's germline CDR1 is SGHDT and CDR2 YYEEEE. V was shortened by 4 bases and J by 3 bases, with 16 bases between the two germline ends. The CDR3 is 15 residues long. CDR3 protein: CASSGNSGSYTEAFF. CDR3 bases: TGTGCCAGCAGCGGGAACTCGGGGTCGTACACTGAAGCTTTCTTT.

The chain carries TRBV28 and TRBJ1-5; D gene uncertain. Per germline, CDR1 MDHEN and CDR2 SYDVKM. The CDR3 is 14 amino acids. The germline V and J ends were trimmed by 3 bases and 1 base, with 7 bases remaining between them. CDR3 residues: CASSFVQSNQPQHF. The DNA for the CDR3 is TGTGCCAGCAGTTTCGTACAGAGCAATCAGCCCCAGCATTTT.

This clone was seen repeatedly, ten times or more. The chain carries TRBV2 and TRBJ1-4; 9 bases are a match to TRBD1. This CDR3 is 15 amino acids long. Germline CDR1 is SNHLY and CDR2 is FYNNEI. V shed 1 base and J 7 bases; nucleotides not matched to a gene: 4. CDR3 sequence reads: CASSEGGTGTEKLFF. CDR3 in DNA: TGTGCCAGCAGTGAAGGCGGGACAGGGACTGAAAAACTGTTTTTT.

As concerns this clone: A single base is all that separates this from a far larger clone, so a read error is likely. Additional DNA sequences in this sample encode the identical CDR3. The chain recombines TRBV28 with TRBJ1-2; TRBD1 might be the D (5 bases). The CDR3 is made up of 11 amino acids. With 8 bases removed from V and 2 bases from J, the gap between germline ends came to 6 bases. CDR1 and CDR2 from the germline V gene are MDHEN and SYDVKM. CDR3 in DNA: TGTGCCAGCGGACAAAACTATGGCTACACCTTC. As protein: CASGQNYGYTF.

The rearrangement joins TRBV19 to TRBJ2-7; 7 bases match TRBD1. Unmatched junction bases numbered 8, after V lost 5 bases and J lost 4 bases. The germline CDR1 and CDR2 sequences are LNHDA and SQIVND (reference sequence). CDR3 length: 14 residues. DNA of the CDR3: TGTGCCAGTAGTCCCCGGGACAGAAATTACGAGCAGTACTTC. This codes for CASSPRDRNYEQYF.

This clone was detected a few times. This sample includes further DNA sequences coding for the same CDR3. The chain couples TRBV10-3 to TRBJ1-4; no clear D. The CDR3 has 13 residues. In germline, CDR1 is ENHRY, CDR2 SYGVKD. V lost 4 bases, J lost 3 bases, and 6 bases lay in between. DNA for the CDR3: TGTGCCATCAGTGCCTCGGCTAATGAAAAACTGTTTTTT. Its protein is CAISASANEKLFF.

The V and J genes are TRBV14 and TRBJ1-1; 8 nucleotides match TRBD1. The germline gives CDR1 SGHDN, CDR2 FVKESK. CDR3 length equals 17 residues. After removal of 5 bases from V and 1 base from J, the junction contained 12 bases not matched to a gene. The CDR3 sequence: CASSKGDDRGGNTEAFF. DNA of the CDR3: TGTGCCAGCAGCAAGGGCGATGACAGGGGAGGGAACACTGAAGCTTTCTTT.

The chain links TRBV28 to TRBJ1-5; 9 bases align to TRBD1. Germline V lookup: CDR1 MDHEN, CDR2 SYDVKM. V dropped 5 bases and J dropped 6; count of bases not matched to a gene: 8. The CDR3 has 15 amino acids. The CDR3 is CASSITGGFSQPQHF. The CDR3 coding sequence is TGTGCCAGCAGTATCACAGGGGGCTTTAGTCAGCCCCAGCATTTT.

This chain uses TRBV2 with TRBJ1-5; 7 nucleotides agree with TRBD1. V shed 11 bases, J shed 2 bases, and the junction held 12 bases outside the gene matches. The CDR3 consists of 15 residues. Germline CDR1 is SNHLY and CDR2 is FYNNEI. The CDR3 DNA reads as TGTGCCTCGCGCGGGGATCAGGGGGGCAATCAGCCCCAGCATTTT. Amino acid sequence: CASRGDQGGNQPQHF.